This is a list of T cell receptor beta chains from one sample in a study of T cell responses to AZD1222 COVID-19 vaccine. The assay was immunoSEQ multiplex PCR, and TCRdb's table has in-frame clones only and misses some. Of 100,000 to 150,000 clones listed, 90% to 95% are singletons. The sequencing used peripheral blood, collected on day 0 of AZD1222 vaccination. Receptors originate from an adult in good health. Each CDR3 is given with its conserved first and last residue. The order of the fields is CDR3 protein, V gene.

CDR3: CASSDRDTETQYF
V: TRBV6-1

CDR3: CASRQGGNTEAFF
V: TRBV3-1/TRBV3-2

CDR3: CASSQELISYEQYF
V: TRBV4-2

CDR3: CASSYLDSNTEAFF
V: TRBV6-5

CDR3: CASRPPNYGYTF
V: TRBV30

CDR3: CASSRLAGETGELFF
V: TRBV11-1

CDR3: CSASFSSTDTQYF
V: TRBV20-1

CDR3: CASREGTGELFF
V: TRBV28

CDR3: CASTYRGSYNEQFF
V: TRBV7-2

CDR3: CPGGARGYTF
V: TRBV6-5

CDR3: CASSKYTGELFF
V: TRBV7-3

CDR3: CASSPMGGAVNYGYTF
V: TRBV28

CDR3: CASSRFFHSQETQYF
V: TRBV4-1

CDR3: CASSPGQGTYEQYF
V: TRBV18

CDR3: CASSLEWRQSEKLFF
V: TRBV5-1

CDR3: CAWNRHTEAFF
V: TRBV30

CDR3: CASSIGAGSSYEQYF
V: TRBV19

CDR3: CASNQGSLKAHDEQFF
V: TRBV3-1/TRBV3-2

CDR3: CASSLAGRKNTEAFF
V: TRBV5-1

CDR3: CASSRIGTGYSDTEAFF
V: TRBV19

CDR3: CASSERGAGEKLFF
V: TRBV11-1

CDR3: CAWRQPLVWRAEAFF
V: TRBV30

CDR3: CASSPLLAGAYEQYF
V: TRBV11-2

CDR3: CASSIHPSYEQYF
V: TRBV27

CDR3: CASSAEQNSPLHF
V: TRBV2

CDR3: CATSFRDLWNTEAFF
V: TRBV15

CDR3: CASSLGTLPGQPQHF
V: TRBV7-9

CDR3: CASGLTGSSGNTIYF
V: TRBV25-1

CDR3: CASQGLTGELFF
V: TRBV9

CDR3: CASSVGTFYGYTF
V: TRBV6-5

CDR3: CASSVGFSPLHF
V: TRBV9

CDR3: CASRGGSKNIQYF
V: TRBV19

CDR3: CAISEKGLTYEQYF
V: TRBV10-3

CDR3: CASSASTGYGYTF
V: TRBV9

CDR3: CASSYSSGRDTQYF
V: TRBV6-5

CDR3: CASSPEVQEQFF
V: TRBV7-9

CDR3: CASSLAGDSDNEKLFF
V: TRBV7-9

CDR3: CASAPGLSSYNEQFF
V: TRBV11-2

CDR3: CAWSDWRAKNIQYF
V: TRBV30

CDR3: CASSSWATGEPQHF
V: TRBV27

CDR3: CASSQDWMTSGTDTQYF
V: TRBV14

CDR3: CASRPGQGANTEAFF
V: TRBV6-6